Each of the 7 T cell receptor beta chains below was sequenced from the same sample in a study of blood T cell dynamics during melanoma immunotherapy. As to time point: pre-treatment baseline. Produced via immunoSEQ multiplex PCR; TCRdb's table is partial and in-frame only. The sample yields roughly 6,500 clones, roughly 85% seen once. This sample comprised blood, obtained from a patient treated with checkpoint blockade. All receptors come from a human donor with melanoma.

The chain combines TRBV9 with TRBJ2-1; 9 nucleotides line up with TRBD1. V dropped 2 bases and J dropped 0; count of bases not matched to a gene: 9. The germline CDR1 and CDR2 sequences are SGDLS and YYNGEE. This CDR3 has 18 amino acids. The chain's CDR3 is CASSVATGTGYSYNEQFF. The CDR3 DNA follows: TGTGCCAGCAGCGTGGCTACCGGGACAGGGTACTCCTACAATGAGCAGTTCTTC.

The chain joins TRBV7-2 to TRBJ2-7; no clear D. Per germline, CDR1 SGHTA and CDR2 FQGNSA. This CDR3 spans 15 amino acids. Between the trimmed V and J ends, which lost 0 bases and 2 bases, there was a span of 11 bases. In DNA, the CDR3 is TGTGCCAGCAGCTTAGCCTCCGGGCAAACCTACGAGCAGTACTTC. It codes for CASSLASGQTYEQYF.

The chain joins TRBV29-1 to TRBJ2-7, with D possibly TRBD2 on 5 matching bases. The germline V gene encodes CDR1 SQVTM and CDR2 ANQGSEA. Deletions cut 3 bases from V and 6 bases from J, with 15 bases between. The CDR3 totals 13 residues. The CDR3 here is CSVDYGFRGEQYF. For the CDR3, the DNA is TGCAGCGTTGATTACGGGTTTCGGGGCGAGCAGTACTTC.

V is TRBV12-5 and J is TRBJ1-1, with 10 nucleotides matching TRBD1. Germline V lookup: CDR1 LGHNT, CDR2 FRNRAP. Trimming at V came to 5 bases and at J to 11 bases, leaving 8 bases not matched to a gene. The CDR3 length is 13 residues. The CDR3 protein is CASGALDRGPAFF. CDR3 DNA: TGTGCTAGTGGTGCGCTTGACAGGGGGCCTGCTTTCTTT.

The chain recombines TRBV5-1 with TRBJ2-5; TRBD2 matches at 8 bases. The V gene end was trimmed by 2 bases and the J gene end by 1 base; junction bases not matched to a gene: 4. CDR1 and CDR2 (germline): SGHRS, YFSETQ. CDR3 length: 15 residues. CDR3 loop: CASSLAGAFQETQYF. The DNA of the CDR3 is TGCGCCAGCAGCTTAGCGGGGGCCTTCCAAGAGACCCAGTACTTC.

The chain couples TRBV4-3 to TRBJ1-2, with a tentative D call TRBD1 (6 bases). Germline CDR1 is LGHNA and CDR2 is YSLEER. The CDR3 consists of 13 residues. V gave up 0 bases and J gave up 7 bases, with 9 bases separating them. CDR3 residues: CASSQDRGGGYTF. CDR3 bases: TGCGCCAGCAGCCAAGACAGGGGAGGTGGCTACACCTTC.

The CDR3 DNA follows: TGTGCCTGGACCCAGACAGCGGGGAACTATGGCTACACCTTC. Translation gives CAWTQTAGNYGYTF. This chain connects TRBV30 to TRBJ1-2; the D gene is possibly TRBD1 (5 bases). Per germline, CDR1 GTSNPN and CDR2 SVGIG (reference sequence). The CDR3 loop spans 14 amino acids. The ends were cut back, 4 bases at V and 2 bases at J, with 14 bases in the middle.